This TCR beta chain derives from a study of CD8+CD57+ T cells in acquired aplastic anemia. Patients sequenced had flow cytometry evidence of CD8+CD57+ cell expansion. Losses at the gene ends were 4 bases for V and 6 bases for J; bases not matched to a gene: 3. The CDR3 is 15 amino acids. From germline, CDR1 is LNHNV and CDR2 YYDKDF (reference sequence). Genomic DNA templated the TCR beta VDJ and CDR3 profiling. TCRdb analysed the reads with MiXCR anew, one entry per CDR3 protein. The sample lists roughly 190,000 distinct CDR3 sequences, roughly half occurring once. Findings and caveats of the study: A significant difference in CD8+ Simpson's diversity between patients and controls was not found.

In regard to this clonotype: Its antigen is not known.

The V and J genes are TRBV15 and TRBJ2-1; 13 bases are a match to TRBD2. The sample consisted of sorted CD4+, CD8+, or CD8+CD57+ T cells (not recorded which) from PBMCs. This sequence originates from a human donor with aplastic anemia. The CDR3: CATSKTSGGANEQFF. The CDR3 DNA reads as TGTGCCACCAGCAAAACTAGCGGGGGGGCCAATGAGCAGTTCTTC.